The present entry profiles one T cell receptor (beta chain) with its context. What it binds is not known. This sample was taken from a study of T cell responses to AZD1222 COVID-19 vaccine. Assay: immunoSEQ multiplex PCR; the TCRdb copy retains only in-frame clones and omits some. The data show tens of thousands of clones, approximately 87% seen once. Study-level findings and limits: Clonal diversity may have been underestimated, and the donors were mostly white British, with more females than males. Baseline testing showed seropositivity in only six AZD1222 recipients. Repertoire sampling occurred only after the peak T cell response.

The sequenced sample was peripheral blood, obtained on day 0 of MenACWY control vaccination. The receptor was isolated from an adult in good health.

The CDR3 DNA is TGTGCCAGCTCCCTCACGACCACTGAAGCTTTCTTT. This codes for CASSLTTTEAFF. The chain has TRBV28 and TRBJ1-1; D is uncertain. V lost 8 bases and J lost 4, with 11 bases in between. The CDR3 is 12 residues long. Germline-derived CDR1 and CDR2 are MDHEN and SYDVKM. Drawing the rest from reference TRBV28 and TRBJ1-1, the complete variable domain is DVKVTQSSRYLVKRTGEKVFLECVQDMDHENMFWYRQDPGLGLRLIYFSYDVKMKEKGDIPEGYSVSREKKERFSLILESASTNQTSMYLCASSLTTTEAFFGQGTRLTVV.